A selection of T cell receptor beta chains follows, all from one sample in a study of shared clonotypes between healthy human individuals. Profiling relied on immunoSEQ multiplex PCR, and the TCRdb table lists in-frame clones only, not all of them. The repertoire holds roughly 2 million clones, with 90% to 95% as singletons. The sequencing sample was made of naive CD4+ T cells sorted from blood. The receptors originated from a man between 18 and 29 years old in good health. Both conserved end residues are part of each CDR3. A D gene is named only where the DNA matches it firmly. Expanded clones get a size class; other rows say once, few or many, or leave the size out.

TRBV11-2	16	once	TRBD1	TRBJ1-6	CASSSRHRGDNSPLHF	TGTGCCAGCAGCTCAAGGCACAGGGGGGATAATTCACCCCTCCACTTT
TRBV5-4	15	.	TRBD2	TRBJ2-1	CASSLKSAGRDEQFF	TGTGCCAGCAGCTTAAAGTCGGCGGGGAGGGATGAGCAGTTCTTC
TRBV7-6	14	.	.	TRBJ2-1	CASSPDLTYNEQFF	TGTGCCAGCAGCCCCGATCTTACCTACAATGAGCAGTTCTTC
TRBV30	15	once	.	TRBJ2-7	CAWSDSRGFSYEQYF	TGTGCCTGGAGTGATTCCCGGGGTTTCTCCTACGAGCAGTACTTC
TRBV10-3	15	.	TRBD1	TRBJ1-5	CAISESGQGNQPQHF	TGTGCCATCAGTGAGTCGGGACAGGGAAATCAGCCCCAGCATTTT
TRBV4-1	15	.	.	TRBJ2-3	CASSQDVTFTDTQYF	TGCGCCAGCAGCCAAGATGTTACGTTCACAGATACGCAGTATTTT
TRBV4-2	17	.	TRBD2	TRBJ2-7	CASSPPGLAGSSYEQYF	TGTGCCAGCAGCCCACCGGGACTAGCGGGGAGCTCCTACGAGCAGTACTTC
TRBV29-1	13	.	.	TRBJ2-6	CSVDGSGANVLTF	TGCAGCGTTGACGGGTCTGGGGCCAACGTCCTGACTTTC
TRBV5-1	14	once	.	TRBJ2-3	CASSLGQYADTQYF	TGCGCCAGCAGCTTGGGTCAGTATGCAGATACGCAGTATTTT
TRBV2	15	.	.	TRBJ1-4	CASSEALGGAEKLFF	TGTGCCAGCAGTGAAGCACTAGGGGGGGCTGAAAAACTGTTTTTT
TRBV29-1	13	.	.	TRBJ2-3	CSVDPGHTDTQYF	TGCAGCGTTGATCCCGGACACACAGATACGCAGTATTTT
TRBV9	14	.	.	TRBJ1-5	CARPLGTCNQPQHF	TGTGCCAGGCCGCTGGGGACCTGCAATCAGCCCCAGCATTTT
TRBV9	13	.	.	TRBJ1-1	CASSVDGNTEAFF	TGTGCCAGCAGCGTAGACGGGAACACTGAAGCTTTCTTT
TRBV7-7	15	.	.	TRBJ2-5	CASSLGQGRQETQYF	TGTGCTAGCAGCTTAGGGCAGGGAAGACAAGAGACCCAGTACTTC
TRBV9	14	.	.	TRBJ1-3	CASSVESSGNTIYF	TGTGCCAGCAGCGTAGAAAGCTCTGGAAACACCATATATTTT
TRBV7-8	18	.	.	TRBJ1-1	CASSERWAGLITGLNAFF	TGTGCCAGCAGCGAAAGGTGGGCAGGCTTAATTACAGGGTTAAATGCTTTCTTT
TRBV2	14	.	.	TRBJ1-6	CASSEGGPYSPLHF	TGTGCCAGCAGTGAAGGAGGGCCCTATTCACCCCTCCACTTT
TRBV7-9	15	.	TRBD1	TRBJ1-4	CASLLRTGVNEKLFF	TGTGCCAGCCTCCTTCGCACAGGGGTTAATGAAAAACTGTTTTTT
TRBV5-1	13	.	.	TRBJ2-5	CASSPGAQETQYF	TGCGCCAGCAGCCCGGGGGCTCAAGAGACCCAGTACTTC
TRBV7-6	14	.	TRBD2	TRBJ2-7	CASSQGLAGGEQYF	TGTGCCAGCAGCCAGGGACTAGCGGGAGGCGAGCAGTACTTC
TRBV5-5	15	.	TRBD1	TRBJ1-5	CASSVRQGAHQPQHF	TGTGCCAGCAGCGTTCGACAGGGGGCACATCAGCCCCAGCATTTT
TRBV14	15	.	.	TRBJ1-4	CASSQSRVRGEKLFF	TGTGCCAGCAGCCAATCACGGGTGAGGGGTGAAAAACTGTTTTTT
TRBV2	16	.	.	TRBJ1-4	CASSERRLGGVEKLFF	TGTGCCAGCAGTGAACGCCGCCTCGGGGGCGTTGAAAAACTGTTTTTT
TRBV18	15	.	.	TRBJ2-3	CASSPGVDSTDTQYF	TGTGCCAGCTCACCGGGTGTGGACAGCACAGATACGCAGTATTTT
TRBV29-1	13	once	TRBD1	TRBJ2-7	CSVEKDRGKEQYF	TGCAGCGTTGAAAAGGACAGGGGTAAGGAGCAGTACTTC
TRBV10-3	14	.	.	TRBJ2-3	CAISESGLRDTQYF	TGTGCCATCAGTGAGTCGGGGTTGAGAGATACGCAGTATTTT
TRBV30	11	.	.	TRBJ2-7	CAWIGHYEQYF	TGTGCCTGGATTGGTCACTACGAGCAGTACTTC